The sequence of this TCR beta chain was determined in a study of PD-L1 blockade in urothelial cancer. Study-wide context: Patients with male sex and bladder-origin urothelial cancer accounted for about 85% of the roughly 29 enrolled. Blood samples had a median of approximately 140,000 T cells, roughly 84,000 unique TCRs, and clonality 0.080.

Repertoires were generated with immunoSEQ multiplex PCR, while TCRdb's copy carries only in-frame clones and drops some. Among about 130,000 clones listed, approximately 84% were seen once. V trimming: 7 bases; J trimming: 7 bases; junction bases outside the gene matches: 11. Per germline, CDR1 MNHNY and CDR2 SVGAGI (reference sequence). The CDR3 extends over 16 amino acids. Time point defined: pretreatment peripheral blood. The study enrolled patients with locally advanced or metastatic urothelial carcinoma. Sampling of each patient yielded between 1 and 8 specimens, collected pretreatment and on-treatment.

Sequences were derived from PBMCs, sampled around atezolizumab (anti-PD-L1) treatment. V gene TRBV6-6 combines with J gene TRBJ1-3; 12 bases are a match to TRBD1. The clonotype was recovered from a man aged 50 to 59 with urothelial cancer. CDR3 protein: CASTPAGTGGQNTIYF. DNA for the CDR3: TGTGCCAGCACTCCAGCCGGGACAGGGGGCCAGAACACCATATATTTT.